This is a list of T cell receptor beta chains from one sample in a study of vaccination and CD4 T cells after COVID-19. TCRdb ran MiXCR on the PCR reads and lists one entry per CDR3 protein. Here the sample spans thousands of distinct CDR3 sequences, roughly 46% being singletons. Their antigens are not known. The specimen sequenced was CD4+ T cells from blood, cultured in vitro. These receptors were obtained from a human donor in good health. Both conserved end residues are part of each CDR3. Each record gives: CDR3 length, clone size, V gene, J gene, CDR3 protein. Not every row has a clone size; where given, it reads once, few, many or a size class.

length: 14; size: few; V: TRBV10-3; J: TRBJ1-6; CDR3: CAIRPGQPNSPLHF
length: 15; size: -; V: TRBV5-4; J: TRBJ2-5; CDR3: CASSLGGREEETQYF
length: 14; size: few; V: TRBV19; J: TRBJ2-7; CDR3: CASSPGTGYYEQYF
length: 11; size: -; V: TRBV6-1; J: TRBJ1-2; CDR3: CASSHANGYTF
length: 16; size: -; V: TRBV5-8; J: TRBJ1-3; CDR3: CASSNPSGYSGNTIYF
length: 12; size: few; V: TRBV6-2/TRBV6-3; J: TRBJ2-7; CDR3: CASSSTSYEQYF
length: 17; size: -; V: TRBV28; J: TRBJ2-7; CDR3: CASSSSYLGLTNYEQYF
length: 13; size: -; V: TRBV19; J: TRBJ1-4; CDR3: CASSSQRDEKLFF
length: 15; size: -; V: TRBV10-1; J: TRBJ2-2; CDR3: CASSVLAGSGGELFF
length: 12; size: -; V: TRBV5-1; J: TRBJ1-2; CDR3: CASSLTRYGYTF
length: 17; size: few; V: TRBV7-9; J: TRBJ2-3; CDR3: CASSSSGGVRGTDTQYF
length: 14; size: -; V: TRBV6-4; J: TRBJ1-1; CDR3: CASSDTSRGTEAFF
length: 15; size: -; V: TRBV11-3; J: TRBJ2-1; CDR3: CASSLDEGPYNEQFF
length: 14; size: -; V: TRBV20-1; J: TRBJ1-1; CDR3: CSARAGQGGTEAFF
length: 12; size: once; V: TRBV20-1; J: TRBJ2-1; CDR3: CSATTGYNEQFF
length: 14; size: large; V: TRBV19; J: TRBJ2-1; CDR3: CASSIGLAGPGKFF
length: 14; size: -; V: TRBV7-9; J: TRBJ1-1; CDR3: CASSSTGFLLGAFF
length: 15; size: -; V: TRBV10-3; J: TRBJ1-2; CDR3: CAINGGLSLNYGYTF
length: 13; size: -; V: TRBV21-1; J: TRBJ1-3; CDR3: CASSGGPRNTIYF
length: 13; size: -; V: TRBV20-1; J: TRBJ2-5; CDR3: CSAIRTVQETQYF
length: 15; size: few; V: TRBV20-1; J: TRBJ1-2; CDR3: CSARVTGGFGYGYTF
length: 15; size: -; V: TRBV20-1; J: TRBJ2-3; CDR3: CSAPGTSGGTDTQYF
length: 15; size: -; V: TRBV6-1; J: TRBJ1-5; CDR3: CASSAAGTVNQPQHF
length: 15; size: -; V: TRBV20-1; J: TRBJ2-7; CDR3: CSARDRTGGSYEQYF
length: 12; size: -; V: TRBV20-1; J: TRBJ2-7; CDR3: CSARGSSYEQYF
length: 16; size: -; V: TRBV7-6; J: TRBJ2-7; CDR3: CASSPWGQRNSYEQYF
length: 16; size: -; V: TRBV5-1; J: TRBJ2-7; CDR3: CASRLLLAGDSYEQYF
length: 13; size: once; V: TRBV10-3; J: TRBJ1-2; CDR3: CAISGAQTYGYTF
length: 15; size: -; V: TRBV28; J: TRBJ1-5; CDR3: CASSLMAREHQPQHF
length: 15; size: -; V: TRBV6-1; J: TRBJ1-3; CDR3: CASSVTGNSGNTIYF
length: 15; size: -; V: TRBV21-1; J: TRBJ2-1; CDR3: CASSPDWSSYNEQFF
length: 17; size: -; V: TRBV9; J: TRBJ2-1; CDR3: CASSVATGLAGGHEQFF
length: 15; size: -; V: TRBV7-3; J: TRBJ2-1; CDR3: CASSLEANSYNEQFF
length: 16; size: -; V: TRBV6-2/TRBV6-3; J: TRBJ1-3; CDR3: CASTQPFSGPGNTIYF
length: 14; size: few; V: TRBV20-1; J: TRBJ1-1; CDR3: CSAPGYSDYTEAFF
length: 18; size: -; V: TRBV27; J: TRBJ2-2; CDR3: CASSSLRDRGWNTGELFF
length: 13; size: -; V: TRBV7-9; J: TRBJ1-2; CDR3: CASSTTGAYGYTF
length: 15; size: few; V: TRBV11-2; J: TRBJ2-7; CDR3: CASSSPRTALREQYF
length: 15; size: few; V: TRBV12-3/TRBV12-4; J: TRBJ1-1; CDR3: CASSLVGPFNTEAFF
length: 12; size: -; V: TRBV5-4; J: TRBJ2-5; CDR3: CASSLEFAAQYF
length: 17; size: -; V: TRBV6-5; J: TRBJ2-3; CDR3: CASSYSILAGGPNTQYF
length: 12; size: few; V: TRBV7-8; J: TRBJ2-7; CDR3: CASSLARHEQYF
length: 18; size: -; V: TRBV5-6; J: TRBJ2-7; CDR3: CASSTGLAGGYITYEQYF
length: 18; size: -; V: TRBV27; J: TRBJ2-6; CDR3: CASSLAGTGGGGANVLTF
length: 11; size: -; V: TRBV20-1; J: TRBJ1-6; CDR3: CSAAHNSPLHF
length: 13; size: -; V: TRBV12-3/TRBV12-4; J: TRBJ2-2; CDR3: CASSEQMGGELFF
length: 9; size: -; V: TRBV6-1; J: TRBJ1-2; CDR3: CASSGGYTF
length: 15; size: few; V: TRBV7-9; J: TRBJ1-5; CDR3: CASSLVGGSNQPQHF